A single TCR beta chain is shown here with its context. The germline CDR1 and CDR2 sequences are MNHNS and SASEGT. V lost 9 bases, J lost 7 bases, and 13 bases lay in between. The CDR3 spans 12 residues. This entry is derived from a study of shared T cell receptors in the human thymus. Profiled with immunoSEQ multiplex PCR; TCRdb holds only in-frame clones, not every one. The table shows some 700,000 clones, with approximately 85% occurring only once. The data also belong to a second study, concerning human thymus T cells. That work adds: Resected material from corrective heart surgery provided the thymus tissue analysed. Seemingly biased V and J gene usage marked thymic and blood repertoires. Related research described thymic repertoires that were highly overlapping among unrelated individuals.

This receptor was identified in a girl less than two years old with a congenital heart defect. J is TRBJ1-5 and V is TRBV6-1; D is ambiguous. The sample consisted of thymocytes. CDR3 in amino acids: CASKLSSQPQHF. The CDR3 DNA reads as TGTGCCAGTAAATTATCTTCGCAGCCCCAGCATTTT.